Following are 20 T cell receptor beta chains from one sample sequenced in a study of T-cell reconstitution after alpha-beta-depleted transplantation in children. Unique molecular identifiers were used in preparing the TCRbeta library. TCRdb re-analysed the PCR reads in MiXCR, keeping a single row per CDR3 protein. The sample comprises about 980,000 distinct CDR3 sequences, 25% to 35% of which are singletons, and approximately 30% rests with the top ten. The sequencing here drew on PBMCs, mostly from graft donor cells, taken 360 days after TCRalphabeta/CD19-depleted stem cell transplant. Receptor source: a boy in the first two years of life who had a stem cell transplant for SCID, so the T cells may come from the graft donor.

This clonotype was counted between two and nine times. This chain links TRBV30 with TRBJ1-5, with a weak D call TRBD1 (6 bases). The V end lost 4 bases, the J end lost 4 bases, and 11 bases lay between the germline ends. The CDR3 is 13 residues long. CDR1 is GTSNPN, CDR2 SVGIG, per germline (reference sequence). The CDR3 loop reads CAWNTGINQPQHF. CDR3 sequence (DNA): TGTGCCTGGAACACAGGGATTAATCAGCCCCAGCATTTT.

The chain links TRBV3-1 to TRBJ2-7; 7 bases are shared with TRBD1. The CDR3 contains 14 residues. Germline CDR1 and CDR2: LGHDT and YNNKEL (reference sequence). The junction had 8 bases not matched to a gene; V was cut back by 6 bases and J by 3 bases. CDR3 region: CASSLNGQVYEQYF. CDR3 nucleotide sequence: TGTGCCAGCAGTCTCAACGGACAGGTCTACGAGCAGTACTTC.

The CDR3 loop is CASSLVSGGPRDEQFF. DNA of the CDR3: TGCGCCAGCAGCTTGGTTAGCGGGGGTCCCAGGGATGAGCAGTTCTTC. The chain couples TRBV5-1 to TRBJ2-1; 9 nucleotides match TRBD2. Germline CDR1 SGHRS, CDR2 YFSETQ. Trimming took 0 bases from V and 8 from J; bases not matched to a gene: 9. The CDR3 totals 16 residues.

This chain links TRBV4-2 with TRBJ2-7; D possibly corresponds to TRBD2 (6 bases). This CDR3 is 14 amino acids long. Germline CDR1 is LGHNA and CDR2 is YNFKEQ. Trimming pared 3 bases from V and 3 bases from J, leaving 12 bases between. This chain's CDR3 is CASSHNRDFYEQYF. CDR3 coding DNA: TGTGCCAGCAGCCACAACCGGGACTTCTACGAGCAGTACTTC.

This clonotype was detected a few times. The chain employs TRBV5-1 and TRBJ2-4, with TRBD1 as a possible D gene (7 bases). Germline assignment: CDR1 SGHRS and CDR2 YFSETQ. The CDR3 runs to 12 residues. V lost 7 bases, J lost 5 bases, and 10 bases lay in between. The CDR3 sequence is CASRGTENIQYF. CDR3 nucleotide sequence: TGCGCCAGCCGGGGGACAGAAAACATTCAGTACTTC. Looking up the rest from reference TRBV5-1 and TRBJ2-4 gives the full variable domain: KAGVTQTPRYLIKTRGQQVTLSCSPISGHRSVSWYQQTPGQGLQFLFEYFSETQRNKGNFPGRFSGRQFSNSRSEMNVSTLELGDSALYLCASRGTENIQYFGAGTRLSVL.

This rearrangement joins TRBV6-2 or TRBV6-3 to TRBJ2-2; 11 nucleotides agree with TRBD2. The V segment lost 2 bases and the J segment 1 base; nucleotides outside the gene matches: 15. CDR3 length: 21 residues. Germline assignment: CDR1 MNHEY and CDR2 SVGEGT. The chain's CDR3 is CASSYLGRGFLAGGNTGELFF. CDR3 nucleotides: TGTGCCAGCAGTTACCTTGGTCGGGGGTTTCTAGCGGGGGGGAACACCGGGGAGCTGTTTTTT.

In its sample, this clonotype was seen a few times. The chain links TRBV28 to TRBJ1-5; TRBD1 is a possible D gene (6 bases). The CDR3 is 17 residues long. V dropped 5 bases and J dropped 2 bases, with 19 bases sitting between them. The germline gives CDR1 MDHEN, CDR2 SYDVKM. The CDR3 sequence is CASSRGGMGVGNQPQHF. DNA for the CDR3: TGTGCCAGCAGTCGAGGGGGGATGGGTGTGGGCAATCAGCCCCAGCATTTT.

This clonotype was counted a few times. V is TRBV12-3 or TRBV12-4 and J is TRBJ2-2; D might be TRBD2 (6 bases). V was cut by 7 bases and J by 9 bases, with 12 bases left in between. The CDR3 totals 12 residues. The DNA for the CDR3 is TGTGCCAGCACCCTGGGGGGACGGGAGCTGTTTTTT. The encoded protein is CASTLGGRELFF.

The J gene is TRBJ2-1, the V gene TRBV6-1; 9 nucleotides match TRBD2. The CDR3 contains 15 residues. Germline CDR1 is MNHNS and CDR2 is SASEGT. V gave up 6 bases and J gave up 4 bases; unmatched junction bases: 7. The CDR3: CASRPGLASYNEQFF. DNA of the CDR3: TGTGCCAGCAGGCCTGGACTAGCGTCTTACAATGAGCAGTTCTTC.

This clonotype showed up just a few times. The chain recombines TRBV12-3 or TRBV12-4 with TRBJ1-1; maybe TRBD1 (5 bases). Trimming stripped 5 bases from V and 2 bases from J, with 12 bases between. There are 14 residues in the CDR3. DNA of the CDR3: TGTGCCAGCAGTAGGGGAAACCCAAACACTGAAGCTTTCTTT. The encoded protein is CASSRGNPNTEAFF.

The rearrangement uses TRBV7-9 and TRBJ1-1; D might be TRBD1 (5 bases). The CDR3 is made up of 13 amino acids. Trimming removed 2 bases from V and 5 bases from J, with 9 bases in between. Germline lookup yields CDR1 SEHNR and CDR2 FQNEAQ (reference sequence). The CDR3 region is CASSLSQETEAFF. The CDR3 nucleotides read TGTGCCAGCAGCTTATCACAGGAAACTGAAGCTTTCTTT.

The sample holds a few counts of this clonotype. V gene TRBV18 combines with J gene TRBJ2-1, with TRBD2 matching 9 bases. Germline CDR1 KGHSH, CDR2 LQKENI. J gave up 0 bases and V 3 bases, and 9 bases lay outside the gene matches. CDR3 length: 18 amino acids. The CDR3 region has the DNA TGTGCCAGCTCACCGGGACTAGCAACATCGAGCTCCTACAATGAGCAGTTCTTC. Residues: CASSPGLATSSSYNEQFF. The full variable domain, rest sourced from reference TRBV18 and TRBJ2-1, is NAGVMQNPRHLVRRRGQEARLRCSPMKGHSHVYWYRQLPEEGLKFMVYLQKENIIDESGMPKERFSAEFPKEGPSILRIQQVVRGDSAAYFCASSPGLATSSSYNEQFFGPGTRLTVL.

The CDR3 region has the DNA TGTGCCAGCGGGCCGACTGGTTTCCAAGAGACCCAGTACTTC. Amino acid sequence: CASGPTGFQETQYF. This chain links TRBV7-9 with TRBJ2-5, with D unresolved. This CDR3 is 14 amino acids long. V was shortened by 8 bases and J by 1 base, with 14 bases between the two germline ends. Germline V gives CDR1 SEHNR, CDR2 FQNEAQ (reference sequence).

This clonotype was picked up a small number of times. CDR3 residues: CASSYDRTPQETQYF. CDR3 coding DNA: TGTGCCAGCAGCTATGACAGGACCCCTCAAGAGACCCAGTACTTC. This chain links TRBV14 with TRBJ2-5; maybe TRBD1 (6 bases). Germline assignment: CDR1 SGHDN and CDR2 FVKESK. V lost 5 bases and J lost 2, with 15 bases in between. The CDR3 extends over 15 amino acids.

The V call is TRBV4-2, the J call TRBJ2-2, with 8 bases aligning to TRBD2. CDR1 is LGHNA and CDR2 is YNFKEQ in the germline V gene. CDR3 size: 18 residues. The V and J ends lost 0 bases and 0 bases, in that order; junction bases with no gene match: 6. CDR3: CASSQDWELAANTGELFF. For the CDR3, the DNA is TGTGCCAGCAGCCAAGATTGGGAACTAGCGGCGAACACCGGGGAGCTGTTTTTT.

The rearrangement joins TRBV2 to TRBJ1-4; 7 positions agree with TRBD1. Looked up from germline, CDR1 is SNHLY and CDR2 is FYNNEI. V lost 8 bases and J lost 7; bases outside the gene matches: 1. This CDR3 has 11 amino acids. CDR3 in amino acids: CASRTGEKLFF. The CDR3 DNA reads TGTGCCAGCCGGACAGGTGAAAAACTGTTTTTT.

The rearrangement links TRBV9 to TRBJ2-3, with D possibly TRBD1 on 7 matching bases. V was clipped by 4 bases and J by 3 bases, with 18 bases between them. Germline V lookup: CDR1 SGDLS, CDR2 YYNGEE. CDR3 length: 16 residues. The CDR3 DNA is TGTGCCAGCAGCTCCAGAGGAGGGGGCGCAACAGATACGCAGTATTTT. It encodes CASSSRGGGATDTQYF.

This rearrangement joins TRBV7-2 to TRBJ2-3; D is unclear. CDR3 length: 14 amino acids. The V gene's germline CDR1 is SGHTA and CDR2 FQGNSA. V was clipped by 3 bases and J by 12 bases, with 19 bases between them. The CDR3 sequence is CASSFNGSPRAQYF. The CDR3, as DNA: TGTGCCAGCAGCTTCAATGGGTCCCCCAGAGCCCAGTATTTT.

This clonotype showed up just once. The rearrangement links TRBV15 to TRBJ2-7; D may correspond to TRBD1 or TRBD2 (5 bases each). The CDR3 sequence is 15 residues long. V gave up 0 bases and J gave up 4 bases, with 13 bases separating them. Germline V lookup: CDR1 LNHNV, CDR2 YYDKDF (reference sequence). The CDR3 region has the DNA TGTGCCACCAGCAGAGACTGGGGGTCGAATTACGAGCAGTACTTC. Protein: CATSRDWGSNYEQYF.

This clonotype was seen more than once but under ten times. The chain employs TRBV5-6 and TRBJ2-1; 16 nucleotides match TRBD2. V was clipped by 5 bases and J by 7 bases; unmatched bases: 6. The CDR3 totals 16 residues. Germline CDR1 and CDR2: SGHDT and YYEEEE. CDR3 bases: TGTGCCAGCAGTTCCGGGACTAGCGGGGGGGCAAATGAGCAGTTCTTC. It translates to CASSSGTSGGANEQFF.